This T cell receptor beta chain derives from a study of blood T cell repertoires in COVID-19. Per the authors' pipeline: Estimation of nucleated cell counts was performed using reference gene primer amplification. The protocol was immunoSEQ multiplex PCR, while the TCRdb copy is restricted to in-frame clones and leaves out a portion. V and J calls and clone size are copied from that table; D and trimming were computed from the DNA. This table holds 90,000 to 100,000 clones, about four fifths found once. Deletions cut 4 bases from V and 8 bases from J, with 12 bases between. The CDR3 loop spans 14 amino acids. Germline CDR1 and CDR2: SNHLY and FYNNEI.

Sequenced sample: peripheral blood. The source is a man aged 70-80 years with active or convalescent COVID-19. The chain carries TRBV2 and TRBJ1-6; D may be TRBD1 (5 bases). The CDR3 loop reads CASSGQRMYSPLHF. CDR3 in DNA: TGTGCCAGCAGTGGACAGAGGATGTATTCACCCCTCCACTTT.